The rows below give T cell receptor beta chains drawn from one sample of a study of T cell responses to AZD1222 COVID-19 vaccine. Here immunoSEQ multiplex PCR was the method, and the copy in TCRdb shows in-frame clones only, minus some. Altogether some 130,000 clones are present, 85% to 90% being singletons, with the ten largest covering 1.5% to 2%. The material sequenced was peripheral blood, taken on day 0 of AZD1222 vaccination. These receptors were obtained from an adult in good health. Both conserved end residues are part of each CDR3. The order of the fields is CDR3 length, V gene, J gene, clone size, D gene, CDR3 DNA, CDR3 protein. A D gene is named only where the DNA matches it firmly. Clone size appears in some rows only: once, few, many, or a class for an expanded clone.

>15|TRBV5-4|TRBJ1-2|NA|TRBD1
TGTGCCAGCAGCCCGAGCTGGGGACAGGGGGAAGGCTACACCTTC
CASSPSWGQGEGYTF
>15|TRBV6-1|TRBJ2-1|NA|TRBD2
TGTGCCAGCAGTGAGGGATGGGAGGGCTCTGCTGAGCAGTTCTTC
CASSEGWEGSAEQFF
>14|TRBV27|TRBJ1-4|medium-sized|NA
TGTGCCAGCAGTTCCACAGGGCCGTGGGAAAAACTGTTTTTT
CASSSTGPWEKLFF
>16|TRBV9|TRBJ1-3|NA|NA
TGTGCCAGCAGCGTAAGTGACTACCTCTCTGGAAACACCATATATTTT
CASSVSDYLSGNTIYF
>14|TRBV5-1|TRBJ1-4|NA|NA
TGCGCCAGCAGCGAACCACCGGGCCAAGAAAAACTGTTTTTT
CASSEPPGQEKLFF
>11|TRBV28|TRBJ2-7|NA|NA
TGTGCCAGCAGTTACGAAGACGAGCAGTACTTC
CASSYEDEQYF
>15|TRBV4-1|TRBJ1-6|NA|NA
TGCGCCAGCAGCCAAGAGGGGGCAGGGTTCTCACCCCTCCACTTT
CASSQEGAGFSPLHF
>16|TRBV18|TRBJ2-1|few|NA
TGTGCCAGCTCACCGATCGTATTAGGAGGATCCAATGAGCAGTTCTTC
CASSPIVLGGSNEQFF
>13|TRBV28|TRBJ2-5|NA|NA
TGTGCCAGCAGTCCCGGTCGTACGGAGACCCAGTACTTC
CASSPGRTETQYF
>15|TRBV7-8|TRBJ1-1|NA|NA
TGTGCCAGCAGCTTAGCCGGACACCGTTACACTGAAGCTTTCTTT
CASSLAGHRYTEAFF
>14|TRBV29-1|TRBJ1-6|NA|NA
TGCAGCGTCAGCACCGGCTCCTATAATTCACCCCTCCACTTT
CSVSTGSYNSPLHF
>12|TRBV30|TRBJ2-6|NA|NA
TGTGCCTGGAACCCTGGGGCCAACGTCCTGACTTTC
CAWNPGANVLTF
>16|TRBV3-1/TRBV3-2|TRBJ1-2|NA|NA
TGTGCCAGCAGCCAAGTAGGCCCCCAGGGAGGGCAAGGCTACACCTTC
CASSQVGPQGGQGYTF
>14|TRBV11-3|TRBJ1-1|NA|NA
TGTGCCAGCAGCTCCTCGTCGACGAACACTGAAGCTTTCTTT
CASSSSSTNTEAFF
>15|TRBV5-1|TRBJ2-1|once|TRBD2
TGCGCCAGCAGCTTCTCTAGCGGGGGGGCCGGCGAGCAGTTCTTC
CASSFSSGGAGEQFF
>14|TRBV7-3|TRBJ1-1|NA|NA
TGTGCCAGCAGCTTTTCGAAAGGGAACACTGAAGCTTTCTTT
CASSFSKGNTEAFF
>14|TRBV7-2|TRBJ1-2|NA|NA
TGTGCCAGCAGCTTAGACCGAGGGTCCTGGGGCTACACCTTC
CASSLDRGSWGYTF
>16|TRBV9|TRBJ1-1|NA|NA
TGTGCCAGCAGCGTAGTCTTAGGGGATTTGGACACTGAAGCTTTCTTT
CASSVVLGDLDTEAFF
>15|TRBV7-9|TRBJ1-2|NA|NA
TGTGCCAGCAGCTTCGAAGGGAACGGTGGCTATGGCTACACCTTC
CASSFEGNGGYGYTF
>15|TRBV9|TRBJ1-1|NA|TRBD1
TGTGCCAGCAGCGCTTCCGGGACAGTGAACACTGAAGCTTTCTTT
CASSASGTVNTEAFF
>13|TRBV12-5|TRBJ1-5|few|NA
TGTGCTAGTGGTTTCGGAGGCAATCAGCCCCAGCATTTT
CASGFGGNQPQHF
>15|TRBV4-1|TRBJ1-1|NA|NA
TGCGCCAGCAGTCCCGGGGGACAAAGGAACACTGAAGCTTTCTTT
CASSPGGQRNTEAFF
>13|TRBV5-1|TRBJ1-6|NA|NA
TGCGCCAGCAGCTTGGTGGGTGGTTCACCCCTCCACTTT
CASSLVGGSPLHF
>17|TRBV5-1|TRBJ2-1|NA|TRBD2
TGCGCCAGCAGCTTGGCCCCCGCTAGCGGGGCAGGGAATGAGCAGTTCTTC
CASSLAPASGAGNEQFF
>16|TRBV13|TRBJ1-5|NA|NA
TGTGCCAGCAGCTCGTCCTATCAGGGTAGCAATCAGCCCCAGCATTTT
CASSSSYQGSNQPQHF
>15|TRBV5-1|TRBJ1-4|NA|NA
TGCGCCAGCAGCCCCGGACAGCATGCTAATGAAAAACTGTTTTTT
CASSPGQHANEKLFF
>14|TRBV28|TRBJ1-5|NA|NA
TGTGCCAGCAGTCCTGACCGGGACGGTCAGCCCCAGCATTTT
CASSPDRDGQPQHF
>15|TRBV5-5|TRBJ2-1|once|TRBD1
TGTGCCAGCAGCTTGGGACAGGGGAAGGGGTATCCGCAGTTCTTC
CASSLGQGKGYPQFF
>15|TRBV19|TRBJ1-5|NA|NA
TGTGCCAGCCTCGGGGAGGGAAATAGCAATCAGCCCCAGCATTTT
CASLGEGNSNQPQHF
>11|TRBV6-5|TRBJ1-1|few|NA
TGTGCCAGCCTACGAGGGCCTGAAGCTTTCTTT
CASLRGPEAFF
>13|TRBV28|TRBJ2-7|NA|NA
TGTGCCAGCAGCCCCGGGAGATTATACGAGCAGTACTTC
CASSPGRLYEQYF
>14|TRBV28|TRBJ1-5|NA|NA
TGTGCCAGCAGTTTTACCCAGAATATTCAGCCCCAGCATTTT
CASSFTQNIQPQHF
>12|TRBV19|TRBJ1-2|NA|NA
TGTGCCAGTAGTATAGGGGAATGTAGCGGCACCTTC
CASSIGECSGTF
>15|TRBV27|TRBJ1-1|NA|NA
TGTGCCAGCAGTCACCGGGACGGAGGGAACACTGAAGCTTTCTTT
CASSHRDGGNTEAFF
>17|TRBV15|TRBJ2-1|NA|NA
TGTGCCACCAGCCGCTTTTCGCCAGAGAGAACGAACAATGAGCAGTTCTTC
CATSRFSPERTNNEQFF
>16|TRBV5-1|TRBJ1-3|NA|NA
TGCGCCAGCAGCTTGGACCCCGGGGGTGTTGGAAACACCATATATTTT
CASSLDPGGVGNTIYF
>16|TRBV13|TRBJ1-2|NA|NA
TGTGCCAGCAGCTCCGCCTGGACACTCGGAGACTATGGCTACACCTTC
CASSSAWTLGDYGYTF
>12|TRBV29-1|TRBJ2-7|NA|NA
TGCAGCGTTGTGGGAGATGACTACGAGCAGTACTTC
CSVVGDDYEQYF
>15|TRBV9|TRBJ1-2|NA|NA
TGTGCCAGCAGCCCAGGGGTGGGGCTCATCTATGGCTACACCTTC
CASSPGVGLIYGYTF
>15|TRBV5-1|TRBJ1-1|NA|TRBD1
TGCGCCAGCAGCGTCACAGGGGCGACGAACACTGAAGCTTTCTTT
CASSVTGATNTEAFF
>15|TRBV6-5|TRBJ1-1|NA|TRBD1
TGTGCCAGCAGTAACCCTTCCGGGACAGGGACTGAAGCTTTCTTT
CASSNPSGTGTEAFF